This T cell receptor beta chain was observed in a study of early T cells in non-severe SARS-CoV-2 infection. TCRdb re-derived calls from the 5' RACE reads in MiXCR, one entry per CDR3 protein. The sample lists about 44,000 distinct CDR3 sequences, approximately 22% occurring once. The source material was whole blood, sampled at baseline. The TCR sequence derives from an adult who was a healthcare worker with PCR-confirmed SARS-CoV-2 infection or an uninfected control (not recorded which).

CDR3 protein: CASSPRKQVRETQYF. The CDR3 region has the DNA TGTGCCAGCAGCCCGCGGAAACAGGTCAGGGAGACCCAGTACTTC. The rearrangement uses TRBV14 and TRBJ2-5; D might be TRBD1 (5 bases). This CDR3 has 15 amino acids. From germline, CDR1 is SGHDN and CDR2 FVKESK. V lost 4 bases to trimming and J lost 5 bases, with 17 bases between them.